The sequence of this T cell receptor (beta chain) was determined in a study of blood T cells in healthy people across ages. There were healthy Caucasian individuals from Russia, aged roughly 6 to 100, serving as donors. This clonotype occurred a few times. Primers used in a second PCR of about 7 to 12 cycles were a sample-barcoded 5' primer and a J-beta primer mix. TCRdb reprocessed the 5' RACE reads with MiXCR, giving one entry per CDR3 protein. The data contain 380,000 or so distinct CDR3 sequences, over 45% of them singletons. This CDR3 contains 16 residues. CDR1 and CDR2 from the germline V gene are LGHNA and YSLEER. Trimming removed 0 bases from V and 2 bases from J; junction bases left unmatched: 4.

The sequenced material came from blood. This chain links TRBV4-3 with TRBJ2-7; the match to TRBD1 covers 10 bases. The clonotype comes from a man aged 55 to 69 in good health. The CDR3 spells CASSQDPGTGAYEQYF. In nucleotides, the CDR3 is TGCGCCAGCAGCCAAGATCCCGGGACAGGGGCCTACGAGCAGTACTTC.